This T cell receptor beta chain was observed in a study of T cell responses to AZD1222 COVID-19 vaccine. The CDR3 spans 15 residues. Germline V lookup: CDR1 SGDLS, CDR2 YYNGEE. V trimming: 1 base; J trimming: 4 bases; junction bases outside the gene matches: 2. TCRdb keeps only in-frame clones here, not all; method: immunoSEQ multiplex PCR. Here the sample spans fewer than 150,000 clones, roughly 90% being singletons. The sample in question was peripheral blood, obtained 28 days after the second AZD1222 dose. This clonotype was obtained from an adult who received the AZD1222 COVID-19 vaccine. The chain links TRBV9 to TRBJ1-4; 9 nucleotides agree with TRBD1. Here the CDR3 reads CASSVTGQGNEKLFF. CDR3 nucleotide sequence: TGTGCCAGCAGCGTAACGGGACAGGGTAATGAAAAACTGTTTTTT.